This T cell receptor (beta chain) emerged from a study of tissue T cells after allogeneic stem cell transplantation. Study context: Pathologist H&E review favored samples with visible lymphocytes for sequencing among multiple samples. Study-wide results and caveats: Within patients, tissue anatomy strongly shaped TCR repertoire composition. Few T cell clones were shared across patients, but motif clusters showed tissue-specific shared signatures.

This clone was seen only a few times. What it recognizes is unknown. Germline CDR1 reads SGHAT; CDR2 reads FQNNGV. This CDR3 region has 16 residues. The trim removed 1 base at V and 6 bases at J, leaving 7 bases unmatched. Assay: immunoSEQ multiplex PCR; the TCRdb copy retains only in-frame clones and omits some. This sample has some 11,000 clones; less than 85% occur once, and the top ten carry under 15%. The TCR sequence derives from a woman aged 18 to 55 with breast cancer. The sequencing here drew on tissue from the right colon, taken at autopsy. This sequence joins TRBV11-2 and TRBJ2-2; 8 bases agree with TRBD1. The CDR3 coding sequence is TGTGCCAGCAGCTTAGTCCGAGACAGGGGCTCCGGGGAGCTGTTTTTT. This codes for CASSLVRDRGSGELFF.